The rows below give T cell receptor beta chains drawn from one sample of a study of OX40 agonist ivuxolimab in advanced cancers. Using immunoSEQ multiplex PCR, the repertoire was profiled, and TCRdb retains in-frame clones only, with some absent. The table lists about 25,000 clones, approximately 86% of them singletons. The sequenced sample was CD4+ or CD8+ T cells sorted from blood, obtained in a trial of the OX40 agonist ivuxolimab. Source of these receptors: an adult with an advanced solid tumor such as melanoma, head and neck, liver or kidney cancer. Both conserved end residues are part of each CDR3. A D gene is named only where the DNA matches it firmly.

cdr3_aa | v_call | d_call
CASSLSRTGELFF | TRBV27 | -
CASSLTGAYGYTF | TRBV9 | TRBD1
CASSPLNTEAFF | TRBV18 | -
CASSPTSGRPGEQFF | TRBV7-6 | TRBD2
CASSQDGGGVVNTEAFF | TRBV4-1 | -
CASSYSTAGRPGTQYF | TRBV6-5 | -
CASSQRGPKRYGYTF | TRBV4-2 | -
CASSLLREGTVNTEAFF | TRBV11-2 | -
CASSLNRAYNEQFF | TRBV7-6 | -
CASSSHPDSSYEQYF | TRBV14 | -
CASSLGEGRTGGELFF | TRBV13 | -
CASSQGQTTGNTIYF | TRBV5-6 | TRBD1
CASSVGTGSGYTF | TRBV27 | TRBD1